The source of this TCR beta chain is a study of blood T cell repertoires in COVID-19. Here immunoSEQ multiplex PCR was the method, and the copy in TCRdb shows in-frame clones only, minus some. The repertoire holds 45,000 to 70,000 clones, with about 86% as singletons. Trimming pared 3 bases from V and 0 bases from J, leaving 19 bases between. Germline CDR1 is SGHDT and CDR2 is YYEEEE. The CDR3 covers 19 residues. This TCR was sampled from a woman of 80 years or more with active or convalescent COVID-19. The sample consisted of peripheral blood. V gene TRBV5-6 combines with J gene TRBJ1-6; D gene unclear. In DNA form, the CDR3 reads TGTGCCAGCAGCTCTTTTTTGAAGTTCACGAGCTCCTATAATTCACCCCTCCACTTT. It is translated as CASSSFLKFTSSYNSPLHF. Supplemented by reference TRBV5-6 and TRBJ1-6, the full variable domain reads DAGVTQSPTHLIKTRGQQVTLRCSPKSGHDTVSWYQQALGQGPQFIFQYYEEEERQRGNFPDRFSGHQFPNYSSELNVNALLLGDSALYLCASSSFLKFTSSYNSPLHFGNGTRLTVT.